The present TCR beta chain was sequenced within a study of blood T cell repertoires in COVID-19. Study-wide context: The United States, Italy and Spain supplied acute and convalescent COVID-19 samples. T cells, B-cell-depleted T cells, or PBMCs supplied cDNA or gDNA.

Per the study methods: Estimation of nucleated cell counts relied on the amplification of reference gene primers. Repertoires were generated with immunoSEQ multiplex PCR, while TCRdb's copy carries only in-frame clones and drops some. That table furnishes V, J and clone size, whereas the DNA furnished D and trimming. The profile shows about 300,000 clones, more than 70% of them singletons. V lost 2 bases and J lost 5; bases outside the gene matches: 4. Germline lookup yields CDR1 SGDLS and CDR2 YYNGEE. This CDR3 has 15 residues. The receptor was isolated from a man between 18 and 35 years old who had recovered from COVID-19. This chain uses TRBV9 with TRBJ2-1; 10 positions agree with TRBD1. The sample was peripheral blood. CDR3 loop: CASSVGQGINNEQFF. CDR3 nucleotide sequence: TGTGCCAGCAGCGTGGGACAGGGGATCAACAATGAGCAGTTCTTC.